Presented here are 11 T cell receptor beta chains from one specimen sequenced in a study of response to subunit inactivated influenza vaccine (dated by TCRdb to 2016 to 2018). To prepare the library, RT-PCR was applied. The run used an Illumina HiSeq 2500. TCRdb reran the public reads through fastp at Q25 and MiXCR, keeping productive beta chains. Each CDR3 protein gets just one entry, which takes the most common genes and DNA from the rows behind it. The sample table lists roughly 160,000 distinct CDR3 sequences, about 10% of them with a count of one. Roughly a third of the sample lies in the top ten. The source was CD8+ T cells sorted from PBMCs, collected less than 25 months after vaccination. Every receptor here comes from a man aged 50 to 69 who received an inactivated influenza vaccine. Donor details come from another sample of the same person, matched by shared clones.

CDR3 DNA sequence: TGCGCCAGCAGTGCGACTAGCGGGGGGGCCAATGAGCAGTTCTTC. Amino acids: CASSATSGGANEQFF. The chain combines TRBV10-1 with TRBJ2-1; 14 bases fit TRBD2. Germline V gene sequence: CDR1 WNHNN, CDR2 SYGVQD (reference sequence). This CDR3 spans 15 amino acids. The V and J ends lost 4 bases and 6 bases, in that order; junction bases with no gene match: 2.

The CDR3 region is CASSFGRNNEQFF. In DNA form, the CDR3 reads TGTGCCAGCAGCTTCGGGCGGAACAATGAGCAGTTCTTC. This chain connects TRBV7-9 to TRBJ2-1, with unresolved D. Germline CDR1 reads SEHNR; CDR2 reads FQNEAQ (reference sequence). The CDR3 consists of 13 residues. V lost 3 bases to trimming and J lost 5 bases, with 8 bases between them.

The rearrangement links TRBV29-1 to TRBJ2-1; TRBD2 aligns across 9 bases. V shed 7 bases and J 6 bases; nucleotides not matched to a gene: 7. In germline, CDR1 is SQVTM, CDR2 ANQGSEA. CDR3 size: 13 residues. CDR3 in DNA: TGCAGCGCAGCGGGACTAGCAAGCAATGAGCAGTTCTTC. Its protein is CSAAGLASNEQFF.

This clonotype was seen a few times. This chain joins TRBV7-9 and TRBJ2-1; 9 bases map to TRBD1. This CDR3 contains 15 residues. V lost 6 bases to trimming and J lost 4 bases; unmatched junction nucleotides: 7. CDR1 and CDR2 (germline): SEHNR, FQNEAQ (reference sequence). The CDR3 bases are TGTGCCAGCAGAAATACAGGGGGCAGGTACAATGAGCAGTTCTTC. Protein product: CASRNTGGRYNEQFF.

The rearrangement links TRBV24-1 to TRBJ2-2; the D gene is possibly TRBD2 (6 bases). The germline gives CDR1 KGHDR, CDR2 SFDVKD. Trimming stripped 4 bases from V and 5 bases from J, with 13 bases between. This CDR3 comprises 15 residues. The CDR3 spells CATSDVRGKTGELFF. The CDR3 DNA follows: TGTGCCACCAGTGACGTCCGGGGGAAGACCGGGGAGCTGTTTTTT.

Only a few counts were recorded for this clonotype. This sequence joins TRBV6-1 and TRBJ2-7, with D tentatively TRBD1 (6 bases). This CDR3 region has 15 residues. Germline V gene lookup returns CDR1 MNHNS and CDR2 SASEGT. V lost 6 bases and J 2 bases, leaving 17 bases between the germline ends. CDR3 sequence reads: CASRPGQYYTYEQYF. The CDR3 DNA reads TGTGCCAGCAGACCCGGACAGTATTACACCTACGAGCAGTACTTC.

This sequence joins TRBV3-1 and TRBJ2-5; 11 nucleotides match TRBD2. V gave up 8 bases and J gave up 5 bases; unmatched junction bases: 7. Per the germline V gene, CDR1 is LGHDT and CDR2 is YNNKEL (reference sequence). The CDR3 length is 14 residues. CDR3 nucleotide sequence: TGTGCCAGCCAAAAAAGACTAGCGGGGGAGACCCAGTACTTC. Translation: CASQKRLAGETQYF.

The chain is built from TRBV4-3 and TRBJ2-2; TRBD1 or TRBD2 may be the D gene (5 bases each). Trimming shortened V by 3 bases and J by 5 bases, and 16 bases separated the two germline ends. Per the germline V gene, CDR1 is LGHNA and CDR2 is YSLEER. CDR3 size: 16 residues. CDR3 nucleotide sequence: TGCGCCAGCAGCCACGCGTTTGGGGGTGGGACCGGGGAGCTGTTTTTT. Its protein is CASSHAFGGGTGELFF.

This sequence joins TRBV7-8 and TRBJ2-7; TRBD1 agrees at 11 bases. CDR3 length: 15 amino acids. The ends lost 4 bases at V and 7 bases at J; junction bases unmatched: 9. Germline V gives CDR1 SGHVS, CDR2 FQNEAQ. The CDR3, as DNA: TGTGCCAGCAGCTCCACCAGGACAGGGGGCGGTGAGCAGTACTTC. It encodes CASSSTRTGGGEQYF.

This clonotype was counted many times. The J gene is TRBJ2-3, the V gene TRBV20-1, with 7 positions matching TRBD2. The V gene's germline CDR1 is DFQATT and CDR2 SNEGSKA (reference sequence). The V and J ends lost 1 base and 1 base, in that order; junction bases with no gene match: 8. This CDR3 is built from 16 residues. CDR3 DNA sequence: TGCAGTGCTAGAGCTAGGGACTACTTAGGCACAGATACGCAGTATTTT. It codes for CSARARDYLGTDTQYF.

In its sample, this clonotype was seen a few times. The rearrangement joins TRBV28 to TRBJ2-1; D gene unclear. Germline-derived CDR1 and CDR2 are MDHEN and SYDVKM. The CDR3 is made up of 14 amino acids. V was trimmed by 5 bases and J by 4 bases, leaving 12 bases between them. In nucleotides, the CDR3 is TGTGCCAGCAGTCCCGCGGATTTATACAATGAGCAGTTCTTC. It encodes CASSPADLYNEQFF.